A selection of T cell receptor beta chains follows, all from one sample in a study of blood T cell repertoires in COVID-19. Assay: immunoSEQ multiplex PCR; the TCRdb copy retains only in-frame clones and omits some. The table has approximately 330,000 clones, over 80% seen once. Sequencing used peripheral blood. Source of these receptors: a man aged 30 to 45 with COVID-19, enrolled during active disease. Each CDR3 is given with its conserved first and last residue. D genes are given only for firm matches. Not every row has a clone size; where given, it reads once, few, many or a size class.

len	d_gene	v_gene	abundance	j_gene	CDR3aa	CDR3nt
14	NA	TRBV4-2	NA	TRBJ1-1	CASRPGFRNTEAFF	TGTGCCAGCAGACCAGGGTTTCGGAACACTGAAGCTTTCTTT
15	NA	TRBV19	NA	TRBJ1-1	CASSMSASGNTEAFF	TGTGCCAGTAGTATGTCTGCAAGCGGAAACACTGAAGCTTTCTTT
13	TRBD1	TRBV29-1	NA	TRBJ1-2	CSVELGTVLGYTF	TGCAGCGTTGAATTAGGGACAGTGTTAGGCTACACCTTC
15	TRBD2	TRBV7-2	NA	TRBJ2-1	CASSLTSGVDNEQFF	TGTGCCAGCAGCTTAACTAGCGGGGTAGACAATGAGCAGTTCTTC
16	TRBD2	TRBV6-2/TRBV6-3	NA	TRBJ2-5	CASSFLGLVAMETQYF	TGTGCCAGCAGTTTTCTAGGACTAGTGGCCATGGAGACCCAGTACTTC
16	NA	TRBV6-5	NA	TRBJ2-3	CASSYSFGSSTDTQYF	TGTGCCAGCAGTTACTCATTTGGGAGCTCCACAGATACGCAGTATTTT
16	NA	TRBV7-3	NA	TRBJ2-2	CASSLNRAGSTGELFF	TGTGCCAGCAGCTTAAATAGGGCGGGGAGCACCGGGGAGCTGTTTTTT
11	NA	TRBV12-3/TRBV12-4	NA	TRBJ2-1	CASTQGDSQFF	TGTGCCAGCACACAAGGAGACAGCCAGTTCTTC
14	NA	TRBV3-1/TRBV3-2	NA	TRBJ2-5	CASSQQGWVETQYF	TGTGCCAGCAGCCAACAGGGTTGGGTAGAGACCCAGTACTTC
15	TRBD2	TRBV6-5	NA	TRBJ2-1	CASSYSAGDLDEQFF	TGTGCCAGCAGTTACTCGGCGGGAGATTTGGACGAGCAGTTCTTC
11	NA	TRBV19	few	TRBJ2-7	CASSIGYEQYF	TGTGCCAGTAGTATCGGGTACGAGCAGTACTTC
15	TRBD2	TRBV4-2	NA	TRBJ2-5	CASSQGGTSAETQYF	TGTGCCAGCAGCCAAGGGGGCACTAGCGCAGAGACCCAGTACTTC
12	NA	TRBV5-6	NA	TRBJ1-1	CASSPTGSEAFF	TGTGCCAGCAGCCCCACAGGGTCTGAAGCTTTCTTT
16	NA	TRBV7-8	NA	TRBJ1-2	CASSSLGTKGDYGYTF	TGTGCCAGCAGCTCGCTTGGGACAAAGGGGGACTATGGCTACACCTTC
14	NA	TRBV12-5	NA	TRBJ2-5	CASGRLSTRGTQYF	TGTGCTAGTGGCCGTCTGAGCACTCGAGGGACCCAGTACTTC
15	TRBD1	TRBV2	NA	TRBJ1-1	CASSEAPQGASEAFF	TGTGCCAGCAGTGAAGCGCCGCAGGGGGCGTCTGAAGCTTTCTTT
18	TRBD2	TRBV18	NA	TRBJ2-1	CASSPGGGLADSYNEQFF	TGTGCCAGCTCACCAGGGGGAGGACTAGCCGACTCCTACAATGAGCAGTTCTTC
16	NA	TRBV2	NA	TRBJ1-6	CASSEDPAANNSPLHF	TGTGCCAGCAGTGAAGATCCCGCCGCGAATAATTCACCCCTCCACTTT
16	NA	TRBV9	NA	TRBJ2-1	CASSVGAGPDLNEQFF	TGTGCCAGCAGCGTAGGGGCGGGCCCCGATCTCAATGAGCAGTTCTTC
15	NA	TRBV6-5	NA	TRBJ2-7	CASSYDAGAPYEQYF	TGTGCCAGCAGTTATGACGCAGGGGCCCCCTACGAGCAGTACTTC
13	NA	TRBV5-5	NA	TRBJ2-7	CASSLGVGGEQYF	TGTGCCAGCAGCCTGGGGGTCGGGGGCGAGCAGTACTTC
12	NA	TRBV9	NA	TRBJ2-3	CASSVSRDTQYF	TGTGCCAGCAGCGTCTCGAGAGATACGCAGTATTTT
16	TRBD1	TRBV27	NA	TRBJ1-3	CASSRRGQRAGNTIYF	TGTGCCAGCAGCCGTCGGGGACAGAGGGCTGGAAACACCATATATTTT
17	TRBD1	TRBV11-2	NA	TRBJ2-2	CASSLGPGQGYTGELFF	TGTGCCAGCAGCTTAGGACCGGGACAGGGGTACACCGGGGAGCTGTTTTTT
13	NA	TRBV6-2/TRBV6-3	NA	TRBJ1-1	CASSYGSETEAFF	TGTGCCAGCAGTTATGGATCGGAGACTGAAGCTTTCTTT
14	NA	TRBV30	NA	TRBJ2-1	CAWDGGVAYNEQFF	TGTGCCTGGGACGGCGGAGTGGCCTACAATGAGCAGTTCTTC
14	NA	TRBV4-1	NA	TRBJ2-7	CASSPGTAPYEQYF	TGCGCCAGCAGCCCGGGGACTGCGCCCTACGAGCAGTACTTC
14	NA	TRBV7-8	NA	TRBJ1-1	CASSSQTDNTEAFF	TGTGCCAGCAGCTCCCAGACAGATAACACTGAAGCTTTCTTT
13	TRBD2	TRBV3-1/TRBV3-2	NA	TRBJ2-1	CASSQVIAGPPFF	TGTGCCAGCAGCCAAGTTATAGCGGGGCCCCCGTTCTTC
14	TRBD1	TRBV18	NA	TRBJ1-2	CASSPGDRHYGYTF	TGTGCCAGCTCACCCGGGGACAGGCACTATGGCTACACCTTC
14	NA	TRBV7-2	NA	TRBJ1-2	CASSTGRGNYGYTF	TGTGCCAGCAGCACGGGACGGGGGAACTATGGCTACACCTTC
15	TRBD1	TRBV4-2	NA	TRBJ2-7	CASSPRTGARNEQYF	TGTGCCAGCAGCCCACGGACAGGGGCCCGGAACGAGCAGTACTTC
13	NA	TRBV5-1	NA	TRBJ2-5	CASSYREKETQYF	TGCGCCAGCAGCTACCGGGAGAAAGAGACCCAGTACTTC
17	TRBD2	TRBV18	NA	TRBJ2-1	CASSPSAGAGGRNEQFF	TGTGCCAGCTCACCATCGGCCGGAGCGGGAGGCCGGAATGAGCAGTTCTTC
13	NA	TRBV2	NA	TRBJ1-1	CASSPEGNTEAFF	TGTGCCAGCAGTCCAGAGGGGAACACTGAAGCTTTCTTT
14	TRBD2	TRBV15	few	TRBJ2-7	CATSRASGPYEQYF	TGTGCCACCAGCAGAGCTAGCGGCCCCTACGAGCAGTACTTC
17	NA	TRBV10-1	NA	TRBJ2-2	CASSELGKRLNTGELFF	TGCGCCAGCAGTGAGCTCGGGAAGCGGCTAAACACCGGGGAGCTGTTTTTT
15	TRBD2	TRBV7-9	NA	TRBJ2-7	CASSRPSGETYEQYF	TGTGCCAGCAGCCGACCTAGCGGGGAAACCTACGAGCAGTACTTC
13	NA	TRBV5-6	NA	TRBJ1-2	CASSPGQNYGYTF	TGTGCCAGCAGTCCCGGACAGAACTATGGCTACACCTTC
13	NA	TRBV6-6	NA	TRBJ1-1	CAIKDRPNTEAFF	TGTGCCATCAAAGACAGGCCAAACACTGAAGCTTTCTTT
15	NA	TRBV28	NA	TRBJ2-7	CASSFGGRSSYEQYF	TGTGCCAGCAGTTTCGGGGGTAGAAGCTCCTACGAGCAGTACTTC
16	NA	TRBV28	NA	TRBJ1-5	CASSSPRGQNNQPQHF	TGTGCCAGCAGTTCACCCCGAGGACAGAACAATCAGCCCCAGCATTTT
15	TRBD1	TRBV13	NA	TRBJ2-4	CASSSGQGFKNIQYF	TGTGCCAGCAGCTCGGGACAGGGGTTCAAAAACATTCAGTACTTC
10	NA	TRBV6-5	NA	TRBJ2-7	CASGPYEQYF	TGTGCCAGCGGGCCCTACGAGCAGTACTTC
14	NA	TRBV19	NA	TRBJ2-2	CASSWAGLGGELFF	TGTGCCAGTAGTTGGGCAGGCTTGGGCGGGGAGCTGTTTTTT
14	NA	TRBV7-9	NA	TRBJ1-5	CASSVGGSNQPQHF	TGTGCCAGCAGCGTGGGGGGGAGCAATCAGCCCCAGCATTTT
16	TRBD2	TRBV5-1	NA	TRBJ2-2	CASRLVPGGNTGELFF	TGCGCCAGCAGATTGGTCCCGGGAGGAAACACCGGGGAGCTGTTTTTT
14	NA	TRBV7-2	NA	TRBJ2-4	CASSPRLTDPIQYF	TGTGCCAGCAGCCCCAGATTGACAGATCCCATTCAGTACTTC
16	TRBD2	TRBV5-1	NA	TRBJ2-1	CASSFLGLAGNNEQFF	TGCGCCAGCAGCTTTCTGGGACTAGCGGGTAACAATGAGCAGTTCTTC
16	TRBD2	TRBV7-3	NA	TRBJ2-3	CASSPTSGRSADTQYF	TGTGCCAGCAGCCCGACTAGCGGGAGATCGGCAGATACGCAGTATTTT
14	TRBD2	TRBV6-5	NA	TRBJ2-3	CAGLAGGFTDTQYF	TGTGCCGGGCTAGCGGGGGGTTTCACAGATACGCAGTATTTT
15	NA	TRBV6-6	few	TRBJ1-5	CASSRDKYSNQPQHF	TGTGCCAGCAGTCGGGACAAGTATAGCAATCAGCCCCAGCATTTT
13	NA	TRBV7-2	NA	TRBJ2-1	CASSFDRDNEQFF	TGTGCCAGCAGCTTTGACAGAGACAATGAGCAGTTCTTC
11	NA	TRBV19	NA	TRBJ2-1	CASSSGVEQFF	TGTGCCAGTTCGTCAGGCGTTGAGCAGTTCTTC